One sample yielded the 25 T cell receptor beta chains listed below, sequenced in a study of blood T cell repertoires in COVID-19. The protocol was immunoSEQ multiplex PCR, while the TCRdb copy is restricted to in-frame clones and leaves out a portion. The data contain fewer than 100,000 clones, 88% of them singletons. Sequencing used peripheral blood. These receptors were taken from a human donor in a cohort sampled during active COVID-19.

The chain links TRBV7-9 to TRBJ1-2; 11 nucleotides line up with TRBD1. With 5 bases clipped from V and 4 bases from J, the junction kept 6 bases outside the gene matches. Looked up from germline, CDR1 is SEHNR and CDR2 is FQNEAQ (reference sequence). The CDR3 consists of 15 residues. In DNA form, the CDR3 reads TGTGCCAGCAGCCGCGGGACAGGGGGAGGCTATGGCTACACCTTC. It is translated as CASSRGTGGGYGYTF.

The CDR3 DNA sequence: TGTGCCAGCAGTTTACAGGGGTCAAGGGAAAAACTGTTTTTT. Encoded protein: CASSLQGSREKLFF. The rearrangement uses TRBV27 and TRBJ1-4, with D perhaps matching TRBD1 (6 bases). Germline assignment: CDR1 MNHEY and CDR2 SMNVEV (reference sequence). This CDR3 spans 14 amino acids. V dropped 2 bases and J dropped 8 bases, with 12 bases sitting between them.

This chain connects TRBV18 to TRBJ2-1; perhaps TRBD1 as D (7 bases). Germline values: CDR1 KGHSH, CDR2 LQKENI. The ends were cut back, 5 bases at V and 8 bases at J, with 19 bases in the middle. The length of the CDR3 is 15 residues. The CDR3 is CASSELEGAQDEQFF. The CDR3 DNA reads as TGTGCCAGCTCAGAGTTGGAGGGGGCGCAGGATGAGCAGTTCTTC.

The J gene is TRBJ2-2, the V gene TRBV30; TRBD2 agrees at 10 bases. The V and J ends lost 2 bases and 6 bases, in that order; junction bases with no gene match: 3. This CDR3 has 14 residues. Germline lookup yields CDR1 GTSNPN and CDR2 SVGIG (reference sequence). The CDR3 spells CAWSSGGAAGELFF. Here the CDR3 DNA reads TGTGCCTGGAGTAGCGGGGGGGCGGCCGGGGAGCTGTTTTTT.

Only a few counts were recorded for this clone. This rearrangement joins TRBV10-3 to TRBJ2-7; 7 nucleotides match TRBD2. Trimming removed 0 bases from V and 6 bases from J; junction bases left unmatched: 20. The CDR3 spans 19 residues. The germline V gene has CDR1 ENHRY and CDR2 SYGVKD. CDR3 residues: CAISESGGRGAPGRGEQYF. The CDR3 nucleotides are TGTGCCATCAGTGAGTCGGGCGGGAGAGGGGCTCCCGGTAGGGGCGAGCAGTACTTC.

The chain employs TRBV7-2 and TRBJ2-1; TRBD1 aligns across 7 bases. The V gene's germline CDR1 is SGHTA and CDR2 FQGNSA. Trimming removed 4 bases from V and 14 bases from J; junction bases left unmatched: 8. This CDR3 comprises 12 residues. The CDR3 bases are TGTGCCAGCAGCTCAGAGGGGGCTATCGAGTTCTTC. Translation gives CASSSEGAIEFF.

This clone was seen more than once but under ten times. V is TRBV7-9 and J is TRBJ2-1; D possibly corresponds to TRBD2 (6 bases). The V end was cut by 5 bases, the J end by 3 bases, with 17 bases between. This CDR3 region has 16 residues. The germline V gene has CDR1 SEHNR and CDR2 FQNEAQ (reference sequence). DNA for the CDR3: TGTGCCAGCAGCCAATCCCGTGGCGGGAACTACAATGAGCAGTTCTTC. It yields the protein CASSQSRGGNYNEQFF.

The chain carries TRBV7-3 and TRBJ2-1; D not resolved. Trimming took 1 base from V and 8 from J, leaving 15 bases between them. Germline V gene lookup returns CDR1 SGHTA and CDR2 FQGTGA. This CDR3 is 15 amino acids long. The CDR3 here is CASSLRLSTLDEQFF. CDR3 in DNA: TGTGCCAGCAGCTTAAGACTCTCCACCTTAGATGAGCAGTTCTTC.

This rearrangement joins TRBV7-9 to TRBJ2-7; tentative D call: TRBD2 (7 bases). The germline V and J ends were trimmed by 5 bases and 4 bases, with 15 bases remaining between them. Germline V CDR1 and CDR2: SEHNR, FQNEAQ (reference sequence). This CDR3 region has 14 residues. The CDR3: CASSPEAGHYEQYF. The CDR3 DNA reads as TGTGCCAGCAGCCCAGAAGCGGGACATTACGAGCAGTACTTC. Supplemented by reference TRBV7-9 and TRBJ2-7, the full variable domain reads DTGVSQNPRHKITKRGQNVTFRCDPISEHNRLYWYRQTLGQGPEFLTYFQNEAQLEKSRLLSDRFSAERPKGSFSTLEIQRTEQGDSAMYLCASSPEAGHYEQYFGPGTRLTVT.

The table lists this clone with a count of one. V gene TRBV28 combines with J gene TRBJ1-4; D perhaps matches TRBD1 (5 bases). Germline V gene lookup returns CDR1 MDHEN and CDR2 SYDVKM. The CDR3 extends over 16 amino acids. With 6 bases removed from V and 3 bases from J, the gap between germline ends came to 17 bases. The CDR3 region has the DNA TGTGCCAGCAGACCAATCCCAGGCAGGGCTAATGAAAAACTGTTTTTT. This codes for CASRPIPGRANEKLFF. Complete variable domain (other parts from reference TRBV28 and TRBJ1-4): DVKVTQSSRYLVKRTGEKVFLECVQDMDHENMFWYRQDPGLGLRLIYFSYDVKMKEKGDIPEGYSVSREKKERFSLILESASTNQTSMYLCASRPIPGRANEKLFFGSGTQLSVL.

This sequence joins TRBV3-1 (or the pseudogene TRBV3-2) and TRBJ1-2, with TRBD1 matching 10 bases. The CDR3 is 15 amino acids. V lost 1 base, J lost 8 bases, and 7 bases stayed unmatched. The germline V gene encodes CDR1 LGHDT and CDR2 YNNKEL (reference sequence). The CDR3 spells CASSQAGQGWKGYTF. CDR3 coding DNA: TGTGCCAGCAGCCAAGCGGGACAGGGGTGGAAAGGCTACACCTTC.

The chain couples TRBV7-6 to TRBJ2-7; tentatively, D is TRBD2 (5 bases). Looked up from germline, CDR1 is SGHVS and CDR2 is FNYEAQ. Between the trimmed V and J ends, which lost 5 bases and 6 bases, there was a span of 11 bases. The CDR3 sequence is 12 residues long. CDR3 DNA: TGTGCCAGCAGCCGGGCTGGGAGCGAGCAGTACTTC. This sequence encodes CASSRAGSEQYF.

The chain joins TRBV2 to TRBJ2-5, with 13 bases lining up with TRBD2. After removal of 4 bases from V and 3 bases from J, the junction contained 2 bases not matched to a gene. In germline, CDR1 is SNHLY, CDR2 FYNNEI. This CDR3 contains 15 residues. DNA of the CDR3: TGTGCCAGCAGTGGGACTAGCGGGAGTGAAGAGACCCAGTACTTC. Translating gives CASSGTSGSEETQYF.

CDR3 coding DNA: TGCGCCAGCAGCCGAGGTCGTAGGGGTGAGCAGTTCTTC. This gives the protein CASSRGRRGEQFF. This chain uses TRBV4-1 with TRBJ2-1, with a possible D match to TRBD1 (5 bases). V lost 4 bases and J lost 9, with 13 bases in between. The germline CDR1 and CDR2 sequences are MGHRA and YSYEKL. This CDR3 has 13 residues.

CDR3 coding DNA: TGTGCCTGGAGTGCATGGGGGGGGGACTATGGCTACACCTTC. It encodes CAWSAWGGDYGYTF. The chain recombines TRBV30 with TRBJ1-2, with D possibly matching TRBD1 (5 bases). The CDR3 consists of 14 residues. V was cut by 1 base and J by 3 bases, with 12 bases left in between. The germline V gene has CDR1 GTSNPN and CDR2 SVGIG (reference sequence).

V and J are TRBV7-6 and TRBJ2-1, with 7 bases fitting TRBD2. J lost 4 bases, V lost 0 bases, and 6 bases had no gene match. The CDR3 is made up of 16 amino acids. The germline V gene has CDR1 SGHVS and CDR2 FNYEAQ. The CDR3 is CASSLAASGAYNEQFF. The CDR3 DNA is TGTGCCAGCAGCTTAGCCGCTAGCGGAGCTTACAATGAGCAGTTCTTC.

The CDR3 coding sequence is TGTGCCAGCAGCTTAGAACCAGGGAAAAGGCCTAAGGAAGGCTACACCTTC. As protein: CASSLEPGKRPKEGYTF. The chain uses TRBV7-9 and TRBJ1-2; D may be TRBD1 (5 bases). Trimming shortened V by 1 base and J by 8 bases, and 23 bases separated the two germline ends. This CDR3 is built from 17 residues. The germline V gene has CDR1 SEHNR and CDR2 FQNEAQ (reference sequence). The full variable domain, rest sourced from reference TRBV7-9 and TRBJ1-2, is DTGVSQNPRHKITKRGQNVTFRCDPISEHNRLYWYRQTLGQGPEFLTYFQNEAQLEKSRLLSDRFSAERPKGSFSTLEIQRTEQGDSAMYLCASSLEPGKRPKEGYTFGSGTRLTVV.

The chain carries TRBV7-3 and TRBJ2-3; D might be TRBD2 (6 bases). V was pared by 0 bases and J by 0 bases, with 7 bases between. This CDR3 has 15 amino acids. Germline V gene lookup returns CDR1 SGHTA and CDR2 FQGTGA. The chain's CDR3 is CASSLTRESTDTQYF. Here the CDR3 DNA reads TGTGCCAGCAGCTTAACGCGGGAAAGCACAGATACGCAGTATTTT. Full variable domain (outside the CDR3, taken from reference TRBV7-3 and TRBJ2-3): GAGVSQTPSNKVTEKGKYVELRCDPISGHTALYWYRQSLGQGPEFLIYFQGTGAADDSGLPNDRFFAVRPEGSVSTLKIQRTERGDSAVYLCASSLTRESTDTQYFGPGTRLTVL.

The chain has TRBV2 and TRBJ2-7; TRBD2 matches 8 bases. In germline, CDR1 is SNHLY, CDR2 FYNNEI. This CDR3 has 14 amino acids. The J segment lost 0 bases and the V segment lost 6 bases, leaving 4 bases of the junction unmatched. The CDR3 sequence is CASRLAVSSYEQYF. The CDR3 nucleotides are TGTGCCAGCAGACTAGCGGTTAGCTCCTACGAGCAGTACTTC. The complete variable domain, with remaining parts taken from reference TRBV2 and TRBJ2-7, reads EPEVTQTPSHQVTQMGQEVILRCVPISNHLYFYWYRQILGQKVEFLVSFYNNEISEKSEIFDDQFSVERPDGSNFTLKIRSTKLEDSAMYFCASRLAVSSYEQYFGPGTRLTVT.

The chain carries TRBV7-9 and TRBJ2-2; no clear D. This CDR3 region has 16 residues. V was cut by 4 bases and J by 0 bases, with 12 bases left in between. Germline-derived CDR1 and CDR2 are SEHNR and FQNEAQ (reference sequence). CDR3: CASSSWVQANTGELFF. DNA of the CDR3: TGTGCCAGCAGCTCCTGGGTCCAGGCGAACACCGGGGAGCTGTTTTTT. The complete variable domain, with remaining parts taken from reference TRBV7-9 and TRBJ2-2, reads DTGVSQNPRHKITKRGQNVTFRCDPISEHNRLYWYRQTLGQGPEFLTYFQNEAQLEKSRLLSDRFSAERPKGSFSTLEIQRTEQGDSAMYLCASSSWVQANTGELFFGEGSRLTVL.

The gene calls are TRBV7-8 and TRBJ1-5; D is uncertain. With 3 bases removed from V and 2 bases from J, the gap between germline ends came to 14 bases. From germline, CDR1 is SGHVS and CDR2 FQNEAQ. The CDR3 consists of 16 residues. The DNA for the CDR3 is TGTGCCAGCAGCTTTGAGGGCTCCCGAGGCAATCAGCCCCAGCATTTT. This codes for CASSFEGSRGNQPQHF. The entire variable domain, with the rest obtained from reference TRBV7-8 and TRBJ1-5, is as follows: GAGVSQSPRYKVAKRGQDVALRCDPISGHVSLFWYQQALGQGPEFLTYFQNEAQLDKSGLPSDRFFAERPEGSVSTLKIQRTQQEDSAVYLCASSFEGSRGNQPQHFGDGTRLSIL.

The chain links TRBV6-5 to TRBJ1-3; no clear D. The CDR3 loop spans 13 amino acids. V was trimmed by 5 bases and J by 4 bases, leaving 9 bases between them. The germline V gene encodes CDR1 MNHEY and CDR2 SVGAGI. The CDR3 nucleotides read TGTGCCAGCAGTCGGGAGCGAGGAAACACCATATATTTT. It specifies CASSRERGNTIYF.

The rearrangement links TRBV6-5 to TRBJ2-1, with TRBD1 matching 7 bases. Looked up from germline, CDR1 is MNHEY and CDR2 is SVGAGI. The junction had 10 bases not matched to a gene; V was cut back by 6 bases and J by 5 bases. The CDR3 runs 15 residues. CDR3 loop: CASSSQGIGHNEQFF. In DNA, the CDR3 is TGTGCCAGCAGCTCACAGGGGATCGGGCACAATGAGCAGTTCTTC.

This sequence joins TRBV6-2 or TRBV6-3 and TRBJ2-5; D may be TRBD2 (5 bases). Trimming cost V 2 bases and J 4 bases, with 11 bases left between them. From germline, CDR1 is MNHEY and CDR2 SVGEGT. The CDR3 runs 14 residues. This chain's CDR3 is CASSYETGRETQYF. The CDR3 region has the DNA TGTGCCAGCAGTTACGAAACGGGGAGAGAGACCCAGTACTTC.

The rearrangement links TRBV10-3 to TRBJ1-5, with D perhaps matching TRBD1 (5 bases). This CDR3 has 15 amino acids. Germline values: CDR1 ENHRY, CDR2 SYGVKD. V shed 0 bases and J shed 4 bases, with 10 bases lying between them. This CDR3 reads CAISESRQGNQPQHF. CDR3 sequence (DNA): TGTGCCATCAGTGAGTCTAGGCAGGGAAATCAGCCCCAGCATTTT.